This entry concerns a single TCR beta chain. There is no known antigen for this receptor. The record has no base qualities; no much larger clone is one base away. All donors were healthy Caucasians. The twin cohort comprised three pairs of female monozygotic twins, all aged roughly 18 to 29 years. CD4+ and CD8+ T cell populations were isolated with positive isolation kits from Invitrogen. This record comes from a study of identical twins (dated by TCRdb to the mid-2010s). Turning to the overall study: The study deep-sequenced TCR alpha and beta repertoires from monozygotic twins, unrelated adults of various ages and cord blood to test whether fetal clonotypes persist. To rule out contamination, replicate twin experiments were performed at different times with different library preparation protocols.

General conclusions and limits of the study: In monozygotic twins, recombination models systematically underestimated out-of-frame TCR alpha sharing, but the models matched the sharing seen between unrelated individuals. Fewer insertions were carried by abundant cord blood beta clonotypes, a similar but weaker trend appeared in young adult naive repertoires, and no such trend appeared in memory repertoires. Zero-insertion analyses could be partly confounded by invariant T cells such as MAIT and iNKT, though diverse VJ usage argued against such confounding for most clonotypes. A weaker excess of twin sharing was found in beta out-of-frame sequences because the signal-to-noise ratio was lowered by fewer shared sequences. Compared with coincidental sharing between unrelated individuals, an excess of low generation-probability sequences was observed among out-of-frame TCR alpha sequences shared between twins. Because the same donors could not be followed over many years, the conclusions relied on cross-sectional statistical analysis.

A distance of 3 bases separates the germline ends of V and J, which lose 0 bases and 7 bases respectively. The CDR3 runs 11 residues from the cysteine to the phenylalanine. The only DNA kept is the CDR3, 33 bases in frame from the first base. CDR1 and CDR2 were assigned from the germline V gene as SGDLS and YYNGEE. The method was 5' RACE. This sample was sequenced with an Illumina HiSeq 2000. Template switching introduced a universal primer binding site; the final cDNA contained a unique molecular identifier, enabling accurate counting of TCR cDNA molecules. Specific primers in the conserved constant-segment region were used to synthesize first-strand cDNA for TCR alpha and beta chains. To control for contamination, every cDNA library was double barcoded, receiving both a SMART-Mk sample barcode and Illumina barcodes. TruSeq adapter sequences along with Illumina sample barcodes were introduced in two successive PCR steps. The Illumina HiSeq platform was used with custom primers to sequence TCR alpha and beta cDNA libraries. The authors' analysis ran thus. Raw reads were processed with MiGEC to extract unique molecular identifiers, and MiXCR was used to determine CDR3 positions. Recombination models were inferred per individual with the repgenHMM and IGoR tools using an EM algorithm. Shared clonotype analysis was performed with the tcR package in R, normalizing sharing by the product of cloneset sizes. To study raw recombination free of thymic and clonal selection effects, out-of-frame nonproductive sequences were analyzed. TCRdb reworked the public reads: Q25 trimming with fastp, MiXCR clone assembly, productive beta chains retained. Identical CDR3 protein sequences are pooled into one entry, listed with their most common genes and DNA. TCRdb's processing, not the authors' own work, is the source of the V and J calls. In all, the sample holds about 500,000 distinct CDR3 sequences, and roughly an eighth of those were seen once. The leading ten clones occupy approximately 1% of the sample.

This sample also appeared in a second study, on yellow fever vaccine responses in identical twins. As noted in the second study: The authors reported that the T cell response to vaccination in identical twins appeared partly convergent and partly personalized. In the study, vaccine-responding T cell clones were precisely tracked in identical twins.

This receptor chain uses TRBV9 and TRBJ2-3; the D gene cannot be resolved reliably. Sequencing was carried out using CD4+ T cells sorted from blood. The receptor's source is a woman aged 18-29 years in good health. The sequence in DNA is TGTGCCAGCAGCGTAGCGCATACGCAGTATTTT. This encodes CASSVAHTQYF.